A selection of T cell receptor beta chains follows, all from one sample in a study of CD8+ T cells in alopecia areata. This table comes from immunoSEQ multiplex PCR, and its TCRdb copy is limited to in-frame clones, with some not included. The sample contains 90,000 to 120,000 clones, roughly 84% of which appear only once. The sequencing here drew on CD8+ T cells sorted from blood, taken at week 24, from a patient treated with tofacitinib. Every receptor here comes from a human donor with alopecia areata. CDR3s include the opening cysteine and the closing phenylalanine or tryptophan. A D gene is named only where the DNA matches it firmly. Clone size is shown for a subset of rows, as once, few, many or a class of expanded clone.

clone_size: .
d_call: .
v_call: TRBV27
j_call: TRBJ2-7
cdr3_aa: CASSLRGFYHEQYF
cdr3_nt: TGTGCCAGCAGTTTACGGGGGTTTTATCACGAGCAGTACTTC

clone_size: few
d_call: .
v_call: TRBV7-9
j_call: TRBJ2-7
cdr3_aa: CASRALEEEQYF
cdr3_nt: TGTGCCAGCAGGGCCCTTGAGGAGGAGCAGTACTTC

clone_size: .
d_call: .
v_call: TRBV19
j_call: TRBJ2-7
cdr3_aa: CASSPRGYNNEQYF
cdr3_nt: TGTGCCAGTAGCCCTAGGGGGTACAATAACGAGCAGTACTTC

clone_size: .
d_call: .
v_call: TRBV4-1
j_call: TRBJ1-1
cdr3_aa: CASSPKWQGNTEAFF
cdr3_nt: TGCGCCAGCAGCCCTAAATGGCAGGGGAACACTGAAGCTTTCTTT

clone_size: .
d_call: TRBD1
v_call: TRBV5-1
j_call: TRBJ1-1
cdr3_aa: CASSPAGQGNTEAFF
cdr3_nt: TGCGCCAGCAGCCCTGCCGGACAGGGGAACACTGAAGCTTTCTTT

clone_size: .
d_call: .
v_call: TRBV7-9
j_call: TRBJ2-7
cdr3_aa: CASSSQVSYEQYF
cdr3_nt: TGTGCCAGCAGCTCACAGGTATCCTACGAGCAGTACTTC

clone_size: .
d_call: TRBD1
v_call: TRBV5-7
j_call: TRBJ2-4
cdr3_aa: CASSFLGRGPEGNIQYF
cdr3_nt: TGTGCCAGCAGCTTTCTCGGCAGGGGGCCTGAGGGAAACATTCAGTACTTC

clone_size: .
d_call: .
v_call: TRBV19
j_call: TRBJ2-2
cdr3_aa: CASSIDLTGELFF
cdr3_nt: TGTGCCAGTAGTATAGATCTCACCGGGGAGCTGTTTTTT

clone_size: .
d_call: .
v_call: TRBV7-2
j_call: TRBJ2-2
cdr3_aa: CASSLSWRVGTGELFF
cdr3_nt: TGTGCCAGCAGCTTATCCTGGAGGGTCGGCACCGGGGAGCTGTTTTTT

clone_size: .
d_call: TRBD1
v_call: TRBV29-1
j_call: TRBJ2-7
cdr3_aa: CSVLNLGGQGTGLDSYEQYF
cdr3_nt: TGCAGCGTCCTAAACCTCGGGGGACAGGGAACAGGACTCGACTCCTACGAGCAGTACTTC

clone_size: once
d_call: .
v_call: TRBV4-3
j_call: TRBJ2-3
cdr3_aa: CASSQEQVPDTQYF
cdr3_nt: TGCGCCAGCAGCCAAGAACAGGTCCCAGATACGCAGTATTTT

clone_size: medium-sized
d_call: .
v_call: TRBV19
j_call: TRBJ2-1
cdr3_aa: CASSIRVTTNLHNEQFF
cdr3_nt: TGTGCCAGTAGTATACGGGTCACTACCAACCTGCACAATGAGCAGTTCTTC

clone_size: .
d_call: .
v_call: TRBV15
j_call: TRBJ2-5
cdr3_aa: CATSPGHSQETQYF
cdr3_nt: TGTGCCACCAGCCCGGGACACTCCCAAGAGACCCAGTACTTC

clone_size: .
d_call: .
v_call: TRBV7-2
j_call: TRBJ2-3
cdr3_aa: CASSLEGLAGDTQYF
cdr3_nt: TGTGCCAGCAGCTTAGAAGGGCTGGCTGGAGATACGCAGTATTTT

clone_size: .
d_call: .
v_call: TRBV4-3
j_call: TRBJ1-1
cdr3_aa: CASSQVAAGSRTEAFF
cdr3_nt: TGCGCCAGCAGCCAAGTGGCGGCGGGAAGTCGCACTGAAGCTTTCTTT

clone_size: .
d_call: TRBD2
v_call: TRBV27
j_call: TRBJ2-7
cdr3_aa: CATSAGGRSYEQYF
cdr3_nt: TGTGCCACCTCAGCGGGGGGACGCTCCTACGAGCAGTACTTC

clone_size: .
d_call: TRBD2
v_call: TRBV4-3
j_call: TRBJ2-1
cdr3_aa: CASSQDSRLAGDYNEQFF
cdr3_nt: TGCGCCAGCAGCCAAGATTCCCGACTAGCGGGGGACTACAATGAGCAGTTCTTC

clone_size: .
d_call: TRBD2
v_call: TRBV5-6
j_call: TRBJ2-1
cdr3_aa: CASSLALAGTYEQFF
cdr3_nt: TGTGCCAGCAGCTTGGCACTAGCGGGTACCTATGAGCAGTTCTTC

clone_size: few
d_call: TRBD2
v_call: TRBV7-2
j_call: TRBJ2-3
cdr3_aa: CASSSLAGSTDTQYF
cdr3_nt: TGTGCCAGCAGCTCATTAGCGGGAAGCACAGATACGCAGTATTTT

clone_size: .
d_call: .
v_call: TRBV4-1
j_call: TRBJ2-1
cdr3_aa: CASSPGDSYNEQFF
cdr3_nt: TGCGCCAGCAGCCCAGGGGACTCCTACAATGAGCAGTTCTTC

clone_size: .
d_call: TRBD2
v_call: TRBV7-3
j_call: TRBJ2-1
cdr3_aa: CASSFAMRGVEFMVNEQFF
cdr3_nt: TGTGCCAGCAGCTTTGCTATGCGGGGGGTGGAATTCATGGTCAATGAGCAGTTCTTC

clone_size: .
d_call: TRBD1
v_call: TRBV30
j_call: TRBJ2-7
cdr3_aa: CAWATGANYEQYF
cdr3_nt: TGTGCCTGGGCGACAGGGGCTAACTACGAGCAGTACTTC

clone_size: .
d_call: .
v_call: TRBV7-9
j_call: TRBJ2-5
cdr3_aa: CASSTLSQGTETQYF
cdr3_nt: TGTGCCAGCAGCACACTCTCCCAGGGGACGGAGACCCAGTACTTC

clone_size: .
d_call: .
v_call: TRBV5-1
j_call: TRBJ2-2
cdr3_aa: CASSPKTGWGGELFF
cdr3_nt: TGCGCCAGCAGCCCCAAGACAGGCTGGGGCGGGGAGCTGTTTTTT

clone_size: .
d_call: .
v_call: TRBV27
j_call: TRBJ1-1
cdr3_aa: CASSYNGANTEAFF
cdr3_nt: TGTGCCAGCAGTTATAACGGAGCGAACACTGAAGCTTTCTTT

clone_size: .
d_call: .
v_call: TRBV7-6
j_call: TRBJ2-1
cdr3_aa: CASSLPAGTYNEQFF
cdr3_nt: TGTGCCAGCAGCCTCCCCGCAGGGACCTACAATGAGCAGTTCTTC

clone_size: medium-sized
d_call: .
v_call: TRBV7-9
j_call: TRBJ2-7
cdr3_aa: CASSPTWSTYEQYF
cdr3_nt: TGTGCCAGCAGCCCTACGTGGTCCACCTACGAGCAGTACTTC

clone_size: .
d_call: .
v_call: TRBV7-6
j_call: TRBJ1-1
cdr3_aa: CASSLGRSGYTEAFF
cdr3_nt: TGTGCCAGCAGCTTAGGTCGTTCGGGGTACACTGAAGCTTTCTTT

clone_size: .
d_call: .
v_call: TRBV27
j_call: TRBJ1-2
cdr3_aa: CASSLHLNYGYTF
cdr3_nt: TGTGCCAGCAGTTTACATCTTAACTATGGCTACACCTTC

clone_size: .
d_call: .
v_call: TRBV7-9
j_call: TRBJ1-1
cdr3_aa: CASSMLGAFF
cdr3_nt: TGTGCCAGCAGCATGCTAGGAGCTTTCTTT

clone_size: .
d_call: TRBD2
v_call: TRBV4-1
j_call: TRBJ2-5
cdr3_aa: CASSPHLSGGEYKETQYF
cdr3_nt: TGCGCCAGCAGCCCTCATCTTAGCGGGGGGGAATATAAAGAGACCCAGTACTTC

clone_size: .
d_call: .
v_call: TRBV6-5
j_call: TRBJ2-2
cdr3_aa: CASSYGSVTGELFF
cdr3_nt: TGTGCCAGCAGTTACGGCTCCGTAACCGGGGAGCTGTTTTTT

clone_size: once
d_call: TRBD1
v_call: TRBV28
j_call: TRBJ2-1
cdr3_aa: CASSFPGTDYYNEQFF
cdr3_nt: TGTGCCAGCAGTTTCCCCGGGACAGACTACTACAATGAGCAGTTCTTC

clone_size: .
d_call: TRBD2
v_call: TRBV27
j_call: TRBJ2-2
cdr3_aa: CASTTLGGVNTGELFF
cdr3_nt: TGTGCCAGCACCACCCTGGGGGGGGTGAACACCGGGGAGCTGTTTTTT

clone_size: .
d_call: .
v_call: TRBV4-1
j_call: TRBJ1-2
cdr3_aa: CASSQPSIYGYTF
cdr3_nt: TGCGCCAGCAGCCAACCCTCGATCTATGGCTACACCTTC

clone_size: .
d_call: .
v_call: TRBV4-3
j_call: TRBJ2-1
cdr3_aa: CASSQEHSRSYNEQFF
cdr3_nt: TGCGCCAGCAGCCAAGAACACTCTCGCTCCTACAATGAGCAGTTCTTC

clone_size: once
d_call: .
v_call: TRBV7-2
j_call: TRBJ2-7
cdr3_aa: CASSLVGLGYEQYF
cdr3_nt: TGTGCCAGCAGCTTAGTTGGACTTGGCTACGAGCAGTACTTC

clone_size: .
d_call: .
v_call: TRBV30
j_call: TRBJ2-2
cdr3_aa: CAWSVFAGNTGELFF
cdr3_nt: TGTGCCTGGAGTGTATTTGCCGGAAACACCGGGGAGCTGTTTTTT

clone_size: .
d_call: TRBD1
v_call: TRBV29-1
j_call: TRBJ1-2
cdr3_aa: CSVVEGARGYTF
cdr3_nt: TGCAGCGTTGTAGAGGGGGCCCGTGGCTACACCTTC

clone_size: few
d_call: .
v_call: TRBV30
j_call: TRBJ2-1
cdr3_aa: CAWRLEVSYNEQFF
cdr3_nt: TGTGCCTGGAGATTAGAGGTTTCCTACAATGAGCAGTTCTTC

clone_size: .
d_call: .
v_call: TRBV14
j_call: TRBJ2-2
cdr3_aa: CASSSTATGELFF
cdr3_nt: TGTGCCAGCAGTTCGACTGCAACCGGGGAGCTGTTTTTT

clone_size: .
d_call: TRBD2
v_call: TRBV9
j_call: TRBJ2-1
cdr3_aa: CASSIAGEDYNEQFF
cdr3_nt: TGTGCCAGCAGCATCGCGGGAGAAGACTACAATGAGCAGTTCTTC

clone_size: once
d_call: .
v_call: TRBV30
j_call: TRBJ2-4
cdr3_aa: CAWSVRVRAKNIQYF
cdr3_nt: TGTGCCTGGAGTGTACGAGTTAGAGCCAAAAACATTCAGTACTTC

clone_size: once
d_call: .
v_call: TRBV6-5
j_call: TRBJ2-7
cdr3_aa: CASTASWGPAEEQYF
cdr3_nt: TGTGCCAGCACAGCTTCCTGGGGGCCGGCTGAAGAGCAGTACTTC

clone_size: .
d_call: TRBD1
v_call: TRBV19
j_call: TRBJ1-2
cdr3_aa: CAIAEGAGGYTF
cdr3_nt: TGTGCCATTGCGGAGGGGGCTGGTGGCTACACCTTC